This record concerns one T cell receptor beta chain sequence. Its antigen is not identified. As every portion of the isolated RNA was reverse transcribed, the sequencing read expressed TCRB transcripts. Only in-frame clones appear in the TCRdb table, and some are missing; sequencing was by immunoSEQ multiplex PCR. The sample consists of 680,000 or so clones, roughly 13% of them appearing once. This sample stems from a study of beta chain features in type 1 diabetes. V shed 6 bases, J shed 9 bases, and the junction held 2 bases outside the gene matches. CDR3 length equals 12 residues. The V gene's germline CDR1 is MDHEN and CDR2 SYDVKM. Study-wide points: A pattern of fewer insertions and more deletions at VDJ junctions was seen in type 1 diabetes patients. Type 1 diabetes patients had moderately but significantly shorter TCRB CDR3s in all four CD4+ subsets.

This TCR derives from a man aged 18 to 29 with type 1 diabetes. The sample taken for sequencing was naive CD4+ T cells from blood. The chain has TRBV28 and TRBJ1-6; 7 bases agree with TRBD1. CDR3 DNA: TGTGCCAGCAGCCGGGACAGTTCACCCCTCCACTTT. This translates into CASSRDSSPLHF. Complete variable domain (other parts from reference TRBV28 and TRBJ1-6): DVKVTQSSRYLVKRTGEKVFLECVQDMDHENMFWYRQDPGLGLRLIYFSYDVKMKEKGDIPEGYSVSREKKERFSLILESASTNQTSMYLCASSRDSSPLHFGNGTRLTVT.